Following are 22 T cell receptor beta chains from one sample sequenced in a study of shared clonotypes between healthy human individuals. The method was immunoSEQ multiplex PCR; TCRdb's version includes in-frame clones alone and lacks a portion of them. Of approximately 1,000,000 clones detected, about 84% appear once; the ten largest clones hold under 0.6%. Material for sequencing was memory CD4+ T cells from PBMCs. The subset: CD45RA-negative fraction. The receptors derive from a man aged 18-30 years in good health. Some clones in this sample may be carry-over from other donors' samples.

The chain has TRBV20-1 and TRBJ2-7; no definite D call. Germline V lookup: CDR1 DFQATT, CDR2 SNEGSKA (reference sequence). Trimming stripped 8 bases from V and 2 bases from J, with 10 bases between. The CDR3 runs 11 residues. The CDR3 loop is CSPQSAYEQYF. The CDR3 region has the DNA TGCAGTCCACAAAGTGCCTACGAGCAGTACTTC.

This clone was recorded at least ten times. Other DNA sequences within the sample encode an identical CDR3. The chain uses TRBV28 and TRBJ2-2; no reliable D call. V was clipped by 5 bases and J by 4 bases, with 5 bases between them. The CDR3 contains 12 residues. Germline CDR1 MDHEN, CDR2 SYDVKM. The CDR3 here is CASSLITGELFF. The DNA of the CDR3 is TGTGCCAGCAGTCTGATCACCGGGGAGCTGTTTTTT.

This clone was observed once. The CDR3 DNA reads TGTGCCAGCAGTTCCCCTCGGGGTTCGGGCTTCGGGGAGCAGTACTTC. Protein product: CASSSPRGSGFGEQYF. This chain connects TRBV27 to TRBJ2-7; maybe TRBD2 (5 bases). Germline CDR1 and CDR2: MNHEY and SMNVEV (reference sequence). Trimming pared 4 bases from V and 7 bases from J, leaving 23 bases between. There are 16 residues in the CDR3.

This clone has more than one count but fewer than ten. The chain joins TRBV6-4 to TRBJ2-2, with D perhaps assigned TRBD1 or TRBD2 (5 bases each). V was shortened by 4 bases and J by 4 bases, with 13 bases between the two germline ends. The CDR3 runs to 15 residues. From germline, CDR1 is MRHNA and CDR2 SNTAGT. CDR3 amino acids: CASSVGPLSTGELFF. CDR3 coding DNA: TGTGCCAGCAGTGTGGGACCCCTCTCCACCGGGGAGCTGTTTTTT.

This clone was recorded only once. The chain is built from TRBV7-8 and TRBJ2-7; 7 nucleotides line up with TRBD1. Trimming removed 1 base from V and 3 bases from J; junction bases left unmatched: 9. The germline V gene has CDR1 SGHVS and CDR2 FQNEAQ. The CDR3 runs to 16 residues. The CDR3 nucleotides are TGTGCCAGCAGCTTAGGTACGGTGGGACAGAACTACGAGCAGTACTTC. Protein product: CASSLGTVGQNYEQYF.

CDR3 coding DNA: TGCGCCAGCCAGGGACCCGCGCGGTACGAGCAGTACTTC. The encoded protein is CASQGPARYEQYF. J is TRBJ2-7 and V is TRBV5-1, with D perhaps assigned TRBD1 or TRBD2 (5 bases each). Germline-derived CDR1 and CDR2 are SGHRS and YFSETQ. This CDR3 contains 13 residues. The V end was cut by 7 bases, the J end by 4 bases, with 15 bases between.

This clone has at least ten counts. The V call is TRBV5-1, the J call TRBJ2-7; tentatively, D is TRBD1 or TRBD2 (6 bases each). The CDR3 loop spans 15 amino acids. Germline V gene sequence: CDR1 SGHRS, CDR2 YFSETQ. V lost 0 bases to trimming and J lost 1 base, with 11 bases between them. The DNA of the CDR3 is TGCGCCAGCAGCTTGGCGGGGGCGGTATCCTACGAGCAGTACTTC. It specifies CASSLAGAVSYEQYF.

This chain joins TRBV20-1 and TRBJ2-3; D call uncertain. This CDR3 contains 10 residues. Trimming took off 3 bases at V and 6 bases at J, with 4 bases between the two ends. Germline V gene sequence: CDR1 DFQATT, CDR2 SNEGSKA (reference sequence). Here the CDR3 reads CSARADTQYF. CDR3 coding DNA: TGCAGTGCTAGGGCGGATACGCAGTATTTT.

CDR3 in DNA: TGCAGCGTACTACAGGGGGCCCTTGGCTACACCTTC. Amino acid sequence: CSVLQGALGYTF. This chain joins TRBV29-1 and TRBJ1-2, with 9 nucleotides matching TRBD1. J gave up 7 bases and V 6 bases, and 6 bases lay outside the gene matches. The CDR3 covers 12 residues. Looked up from germline, CDR1 is SQVTM and CDR2 is ANQGSEA.

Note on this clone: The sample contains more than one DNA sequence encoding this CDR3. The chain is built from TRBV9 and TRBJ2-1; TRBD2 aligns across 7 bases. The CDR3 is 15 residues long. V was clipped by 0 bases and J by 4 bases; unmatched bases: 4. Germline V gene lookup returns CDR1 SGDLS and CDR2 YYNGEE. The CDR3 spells CASSVAGGSYNEQFF. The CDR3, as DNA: TGTGCCAGCAGCGTAGCGGGAGGTAGTTACAATGAGCAGTTCTTC.

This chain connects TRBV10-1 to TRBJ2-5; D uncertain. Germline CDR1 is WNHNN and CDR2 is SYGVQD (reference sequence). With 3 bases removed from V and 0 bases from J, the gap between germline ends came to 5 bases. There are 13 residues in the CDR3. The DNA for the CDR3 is TGCGCCAGCAGTGAAAGGTACCAAGAGACCCAGTACTTC. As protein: CASSERYQETQYF.

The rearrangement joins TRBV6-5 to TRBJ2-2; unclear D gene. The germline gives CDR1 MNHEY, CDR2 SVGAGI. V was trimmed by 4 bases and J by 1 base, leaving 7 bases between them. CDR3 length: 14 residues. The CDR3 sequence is CASSSNLNTGELFF. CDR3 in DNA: TGTGCCAGCAGTTCTAACCTGAACACCGGGGAGCTGTTTTTT.

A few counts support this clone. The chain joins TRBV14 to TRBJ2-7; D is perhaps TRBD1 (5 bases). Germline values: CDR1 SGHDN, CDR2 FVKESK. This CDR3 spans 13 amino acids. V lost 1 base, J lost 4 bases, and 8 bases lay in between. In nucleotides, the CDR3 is TGTGCCAGCAGCCAAGGAAGGGGTTACGAGCAGTACTTC. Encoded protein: CASSQGRGYEQYF.

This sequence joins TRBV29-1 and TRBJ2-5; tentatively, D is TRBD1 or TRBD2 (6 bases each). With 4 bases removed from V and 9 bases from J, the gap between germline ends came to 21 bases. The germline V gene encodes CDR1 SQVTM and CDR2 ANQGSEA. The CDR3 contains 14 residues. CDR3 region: CSVALGARGEAQYF. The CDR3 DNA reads TGCAGCGTTGCCCTCGGGGCTAGGGGGGAGGCCCAGTACTTC.

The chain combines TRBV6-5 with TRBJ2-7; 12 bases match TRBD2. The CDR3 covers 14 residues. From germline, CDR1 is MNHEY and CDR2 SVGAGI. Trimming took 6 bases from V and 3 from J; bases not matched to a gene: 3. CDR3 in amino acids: CASRQTSGSYEQYF. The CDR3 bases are TGTGCCAGCAGGCAGACTAGCGGGAGCTACGAGCAGTACTTC.

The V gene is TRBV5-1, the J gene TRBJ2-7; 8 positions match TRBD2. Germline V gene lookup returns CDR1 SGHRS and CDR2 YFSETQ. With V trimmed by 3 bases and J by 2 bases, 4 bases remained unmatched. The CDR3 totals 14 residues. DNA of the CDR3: TGCGCCAGCAGCTCCCCGGGAGGGGCCTACGAGCAGTACTTC. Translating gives CASSSPGGAYEQYF.

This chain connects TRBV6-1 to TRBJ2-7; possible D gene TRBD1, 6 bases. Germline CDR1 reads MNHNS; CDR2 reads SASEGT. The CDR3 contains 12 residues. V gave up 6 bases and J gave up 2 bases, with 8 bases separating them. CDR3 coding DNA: TGTGCCAGCAGCTACAGGGCCTACGAGCAGTACTTC. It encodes CASSYRAYEQYF.

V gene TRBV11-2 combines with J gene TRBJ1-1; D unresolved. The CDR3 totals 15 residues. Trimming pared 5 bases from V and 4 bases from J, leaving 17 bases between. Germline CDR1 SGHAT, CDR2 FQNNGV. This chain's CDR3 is CASSTRLLGATEAFF. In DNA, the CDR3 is TGTGCCAGCAGCACCCGACTCCTCGGAGCCACTGAAGCTTTCTTT.

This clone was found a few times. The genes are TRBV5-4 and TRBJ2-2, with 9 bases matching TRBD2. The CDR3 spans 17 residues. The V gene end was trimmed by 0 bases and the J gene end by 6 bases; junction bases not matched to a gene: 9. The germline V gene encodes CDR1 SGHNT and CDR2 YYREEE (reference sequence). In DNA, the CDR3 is TGTGCCAGCAGCTTGGCCGGGCTAGCGGGGCTGGCCGGGGAGCTGTTTTTT. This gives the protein CASSLAGLAGLAGELFF.

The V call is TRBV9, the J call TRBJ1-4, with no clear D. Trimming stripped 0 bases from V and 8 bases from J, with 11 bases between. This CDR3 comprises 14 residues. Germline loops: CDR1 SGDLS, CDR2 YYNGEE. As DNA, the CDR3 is TGTGCCAGCAGCGTAGCCCCCCTGGGGGAAAAACTGTTTTTT. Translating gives CASSVAPLGEKLFF.

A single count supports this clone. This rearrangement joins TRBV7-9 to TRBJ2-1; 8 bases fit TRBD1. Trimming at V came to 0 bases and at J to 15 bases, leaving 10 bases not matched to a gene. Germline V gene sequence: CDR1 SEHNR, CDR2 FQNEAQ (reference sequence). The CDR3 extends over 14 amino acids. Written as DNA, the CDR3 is TGTGCCAGCAGCTTAGCGGGCAGGGGGCGCCTATCGTTCTTC. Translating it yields CASSLAGRGRLSFF. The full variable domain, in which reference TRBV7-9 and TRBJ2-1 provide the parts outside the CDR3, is DTGVSQNPRHKITKRGQNVTFRCDPISEHNRLYWYRQTLGQGPEFLTYFQNEAQLEKSRLLSDRFSAERPKGSFSTLEIQRTEQGDSAMYLCASSLAGRGRLSFFGPGTRLTVL.

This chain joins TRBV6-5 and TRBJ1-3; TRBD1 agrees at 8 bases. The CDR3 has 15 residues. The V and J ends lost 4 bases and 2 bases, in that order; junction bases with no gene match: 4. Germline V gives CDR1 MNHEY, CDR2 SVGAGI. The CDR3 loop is CASSSWTGTGNTIYF. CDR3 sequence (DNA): TGTGCCAGCAGTTCTTGGACAGGGACTGGAAACACCATATATTTT.